Reported below is one T cell receptor (beta chain). Its antigen is not identified. From germline, CDR1 is SGHTA and CDR2 FQGTGA. J was trimmed by 5 bases and V by 3 bases; bases with no gene match: 3. This CDR3 region has 13 residues. PCR was performed using 60 Vbeta and 13 Jbeta primers. Some clones are missing from TCRdb's copy, which holds only in-frame ones; the method was immunoSEQ multiplex PCR. The repertoire holds approximately 190,000 clones, with around four fifths as singletons. The data originate from a study of cytomegalovirus exposure and HLA in healthy donors. Overall study findings and caveats: Investigators reported approximately 150 TCR beta chains as tied to cytomegalovirus. An analysis was carried out at a later point. It showed that HLA-associated TCR beta chains were more clonally expanded than equally common non-associated chains. Later genetic work tied a missense DCLRE1C variant to beta-chain V and J trimming.

These donors counted as nominally healthy when sampled, but unrecorded immune exposures were likely. This TCR came from a man between 40 and 49 years old in good health and CMV-seropositive. The genes are TRBV7-3 and TRBJ1-1; 7 bases match TRBD1. The specimen sequenced was PBMCs. CDR3 loop: CASSLGTVTEAFF. In nucleotides, the CDR3 is TGTGCCAGCAGCTTGGGGACAGTAACTGAAGCTTTCTTT.